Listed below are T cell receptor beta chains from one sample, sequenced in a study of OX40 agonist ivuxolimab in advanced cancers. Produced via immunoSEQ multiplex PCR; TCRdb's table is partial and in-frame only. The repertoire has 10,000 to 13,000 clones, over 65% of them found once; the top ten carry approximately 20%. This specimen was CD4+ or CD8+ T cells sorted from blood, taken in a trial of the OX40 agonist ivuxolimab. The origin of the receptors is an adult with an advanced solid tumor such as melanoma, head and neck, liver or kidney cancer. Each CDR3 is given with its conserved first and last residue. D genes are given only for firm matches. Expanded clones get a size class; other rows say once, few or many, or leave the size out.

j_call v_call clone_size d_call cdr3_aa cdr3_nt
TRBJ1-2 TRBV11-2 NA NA CASSQMTLYTF TGTGCCAGCAGCCAGATGACGCTCTACACCTTC
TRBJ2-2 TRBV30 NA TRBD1 CAWGGQESITGELFF TGTGCCTGGGGGGGACAGGAATCAATAACCGGGGAGCTGTTTTTT
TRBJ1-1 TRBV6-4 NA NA CASSEIPNTEAFF TGTGCCAGCAGTGAGATTCCGAACACTGAAGCTTTCTTT
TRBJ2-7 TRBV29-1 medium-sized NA CSVGTTASSYEQYF TGCAGCGTTGGTACGACGGCTAGCAGCTACGAGCAGTACTTC
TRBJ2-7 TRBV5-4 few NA CASSLVTNEQYF TGTGCCAGCAGCTTAGTTACTAACGAGCAGTACTTC
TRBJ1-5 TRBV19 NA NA CASTGDDLRAQHF TGTGCCAGTACCGGGGACGATCTTAGGGCCCAGCATTTT
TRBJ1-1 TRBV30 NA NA CAWSMGAEAFF TGTGCCTGGAGTATGGGGGCCGAAGCTTTCTTT
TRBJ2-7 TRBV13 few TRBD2 CASSYLEGLGGAQYF TGTGCCAGCAGCTATCTAGAAGGACTAGGAGGGGCGCAGTACTTC
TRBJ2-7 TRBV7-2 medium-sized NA CASSLGVGTAYEQYF TGTGCCAGCAGCTTAGGTGTCGGGACGGCCTACGAGCAGTACTTC
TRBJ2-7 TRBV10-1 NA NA CASSGPSYEQYF TGCGCCAGCAGTGGCCCCTCTTACGAGCAGTACTTC
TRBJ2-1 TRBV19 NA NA CATGIYNEQFF TGTGCCACGGGGATCTACAATGAGCAGTTCTTC
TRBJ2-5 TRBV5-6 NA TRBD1 CASSVGTGRRETQYF TGTGCCAGCAGCGTCGGGACAGGGAGGCGGGAGACCCAGTACTTC
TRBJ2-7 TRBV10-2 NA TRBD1 CASSGSLDREFWYEQYF TGCGCCAGCAGTGGGAGCCTCGACAGGGAGTTTTGGTACGAGCAGTACTTC
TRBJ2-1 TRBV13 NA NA CASRGNRVEQFF TGTGCCAGCAGGGGAAACAGAGTTGAGCAGTTCTTC
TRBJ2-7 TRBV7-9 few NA CASSPRDLSYEQYF TGTGCCAGCAGCCCCCGGGACCTCTCATACGAGCAGTACTTC
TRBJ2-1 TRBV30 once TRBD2 CAWSLDFGGGDEQFF TGTGCCTGGAGTCTGGACTTCGGTGGGGGGGATGAGCAGTTCTTC
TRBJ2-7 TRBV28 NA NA CASSLNQFFRGEQYF TGTGCCAGCAGTTTGAATCAGTTCTTCCGCGGCGAGCAGTACTTC
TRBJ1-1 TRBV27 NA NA CASSSTPDRLWAFF TGTGCCAGCAGTTCAACCCCAGACAGGCTTTGGGCTTTCTTT
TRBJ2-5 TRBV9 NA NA CASSVMAGQETQYF TGTGCCAGCAGCGTAATGGCGGGCCAAGAGACCCAGTACTTC
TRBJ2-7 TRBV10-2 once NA CASRDVEQYF TGCGCCAGCAGGGACGTGGAGCAGTACTTC
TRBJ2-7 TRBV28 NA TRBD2 CAAAGEGHEQYF TGTGCCGCCGCGGGAGAGGGCCACGAGCAGTACTTC
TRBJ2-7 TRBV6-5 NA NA CASSYSEGSYEQYF TGTGCCAGCAGTTACTCAGAGGGCTCCTACGAGCAGTACTTC
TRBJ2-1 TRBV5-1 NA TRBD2 CASSSGLAGGWGYNEQFF TGCGCCAGCAGCTCGGGACTAGCGGGAGGGTGGGGCTACAATGAGCAGTTCTTC
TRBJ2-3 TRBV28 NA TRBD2 CASRKAGVGTDTQYF TGTGCCAGCAGAAAAGCGGGAGTTGGCACAGATACGCAGTATTTT
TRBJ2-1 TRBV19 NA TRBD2 CASSISTSGYNEQFF TGTGCCAGTAGTATTTCAACTAGCGGATACAATGAGCAGTTCTTC
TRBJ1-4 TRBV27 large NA CASSPDRINEKLFF TGTGCCAGCAGCCCCGATCGTATTAATGAAAAACTGTTTTTT
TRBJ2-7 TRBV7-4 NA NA CASSLVTNEQYF TGTGCCAGCAGCTTAGTTACTAACGAGCAGTACTTC
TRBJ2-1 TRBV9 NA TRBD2 CASNIEGGRPPYNEQFF TGTGCCAGCAATATAGAGGGCGGGAGGCCCCCGTACAATGAGCAGTTCTTC
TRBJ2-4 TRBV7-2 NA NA CASSLLPSSAKNIQYF TGTGCCAGCAGCCTACTCCCAAGTTCAGCCAAAAACATTCAGTACTTC
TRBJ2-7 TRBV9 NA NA CASSANSAYEQYF TGTGCCAGCAGCGCCAACTCTGCCTACGAGCAGTACTTC
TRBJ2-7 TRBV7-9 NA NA CASSSRQGLPYEQYF TGTGCCAGCAGCTCCCGACAGGGACTTCCCTACGAGCAGTACTTC
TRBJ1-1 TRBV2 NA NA CAIHGGSRAEAFF TGTGCCATCCACGGGGGCTCCAGGGCTGAAGCTTTCTTT
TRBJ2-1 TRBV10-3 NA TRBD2 CAISELVAGTGSNEQFF TGTGCCATCAGTGAGTTAGTAGCGGGGACGGGGAGCAATGAGCAGTTCTTC
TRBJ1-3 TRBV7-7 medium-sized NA CASAWGHHSGNTIYF TGTGCTAGCGCATGGGGACATCACTCTGGAAACACCATATATTTT
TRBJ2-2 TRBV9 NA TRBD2 CASSVGGAGVPGELFF TGTGCCAGCAGCGTGGGTGGTGCGGGAGTCCCCGGGGAGCTGTTTTTT
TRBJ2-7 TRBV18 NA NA CASSQMGGVLIEQYF TGTGCCAGCTCACAGATGGGGGGAGTTTTAATTGAGCAGTACTTC
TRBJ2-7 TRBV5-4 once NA CASSLGSRDYEQYF TGTGCCAGCAGCTTGGGCAGTAGGGACTACGAGCAGTACTTC
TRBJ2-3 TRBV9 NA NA CASSVDGAGGTDTQYF TGTGCCAGCAGCGTAGACGGAGCGGGCGGAACAGATACGCAGTATTTT
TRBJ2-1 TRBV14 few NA CASSQDELVSSYNEQFF TGTGCCAGCAGCCAAGATGAACTTGTCAGCTCCTACAATGAGCAGTTCTTC
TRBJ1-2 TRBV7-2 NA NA CASSLDSGGPNYGYTF TGTGCCAGCAGCTTAGATTCAGGAGGGCCCAACTATGGCTACACCTTC
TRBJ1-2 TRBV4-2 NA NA CASSRGGKGWTYGYTF TGTGCCAGCAGCCGGGGAGGCAAAGGTTGGACCTATGGCTACACCTTC
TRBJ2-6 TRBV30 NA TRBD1 CAWFVGDSSTGANVLTF TGTGCCTGGTTCGTTGGGGACAGTTCAACTGGGGCCAACGTCCTGACTTTC
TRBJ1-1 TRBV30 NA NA CAWSSGQNTEAFF TGTGCCTGGAGCTCGGGACAGAACACTGAAGCTTTCTTT
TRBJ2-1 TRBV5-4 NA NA CASSLEAGLSSYNEQFF TGTGCCAGCAGCTTGGAAGCGGGCCTAAGCTCCTACAATGAGCAGTTCTTC
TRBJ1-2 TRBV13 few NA CASLGGDDGYTF TGTGCCTCCCTGGGAGGGGACGATGGCTACACCTTC
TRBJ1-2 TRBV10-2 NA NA CASSEVGDGYTF TGCGCCAGCAGTGAGGTGGGTGATGGCTACACCTTC